Below, one T cell receptor (beta chain) is given with its context. Some clones are missing from TCRdb's copy, which holds only in-frame ones; the method was immunoSEQ multiplex PCR. The sample includes 150,000 to 170,000 clones, over 85% of them seen just once. The data originate from a study of control samples from healthy donors and cancer patients. The sequence came from a man aged 35 to 55 in good health. Sample: blood.

The CDR3 DNA is TGTGCCAGCAGAAATACAGGGGGCGGCGGTCAGCCCCAGCATTTT. Translation: CASRNTGGGGQPQHF. The chain recombines TRBV5-8 with TRBJ1-5; 9 positions agree with TRBD1. The germline V gene encodes CDR1 SGHTS and CDR2 YDEGEE. CDR3 size: 15 residues. The V and J ends lost 5 bases and 6 bases, in that order; junction bases with no gene match: 9.